This record looks at one T cell receptor (beta chain) sequence and its context. This sample was included in a study of blood T cell repertoires in COVID-19. Overall study: Samples came from the United States, Italy and Spain, spanning acute and convalescent COVID-19. T cells, B-cell-depleted T cells, or PBMCs supplied cDNA or gDNA.

Trimming stripped 1 base from V and 0 bases from J, with 10 bases between. The CDR3 covers 15 residues. The V gene's germline CDR1 is GTSNPN and CDR2 SVGIG (reference sequence). As processed by the authors: The assay estimated nucleated cells by amplifying reference gene primers. Assay used: immunoSEQ multiplex PCR; TCRdb lists only in-frame clones, some missing. The V and J calls and clone size are taken from that table; D and trimming were inferred from the DNA. Of 250,000 to 350,000 clones listed, about 91% were seen once; the top ten hold approximately 6.6%. The sequencing input was peripheral blood. The chain couples TRBV30 to TRBJ1-5; D gene uncertain. The clonotype was recovered from a woman in her 30s who had recovered from COVID-19. DNA of the CDR3: TGTGCCTGGAGTGATGGGCCCCATAGCAATCAGCCCCAGCATTTT. Amino acids: CAWSDGPHSNQPQHF.